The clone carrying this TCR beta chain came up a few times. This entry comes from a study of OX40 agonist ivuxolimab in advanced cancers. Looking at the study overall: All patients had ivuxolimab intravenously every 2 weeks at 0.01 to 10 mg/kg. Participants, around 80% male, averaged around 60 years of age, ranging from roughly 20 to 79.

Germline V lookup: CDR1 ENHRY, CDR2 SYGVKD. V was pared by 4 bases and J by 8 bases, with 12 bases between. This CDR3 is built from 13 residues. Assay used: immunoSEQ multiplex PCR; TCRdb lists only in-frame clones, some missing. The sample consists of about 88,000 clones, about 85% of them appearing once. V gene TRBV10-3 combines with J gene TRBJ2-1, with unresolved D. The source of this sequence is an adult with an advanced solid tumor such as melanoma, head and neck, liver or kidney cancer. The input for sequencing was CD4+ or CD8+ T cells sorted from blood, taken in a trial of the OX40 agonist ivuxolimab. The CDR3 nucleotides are TGTGCCATCAGTGGATCGGCCTCGGATGAGCAGTTCTTC. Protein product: CAISGSASDEQFF.